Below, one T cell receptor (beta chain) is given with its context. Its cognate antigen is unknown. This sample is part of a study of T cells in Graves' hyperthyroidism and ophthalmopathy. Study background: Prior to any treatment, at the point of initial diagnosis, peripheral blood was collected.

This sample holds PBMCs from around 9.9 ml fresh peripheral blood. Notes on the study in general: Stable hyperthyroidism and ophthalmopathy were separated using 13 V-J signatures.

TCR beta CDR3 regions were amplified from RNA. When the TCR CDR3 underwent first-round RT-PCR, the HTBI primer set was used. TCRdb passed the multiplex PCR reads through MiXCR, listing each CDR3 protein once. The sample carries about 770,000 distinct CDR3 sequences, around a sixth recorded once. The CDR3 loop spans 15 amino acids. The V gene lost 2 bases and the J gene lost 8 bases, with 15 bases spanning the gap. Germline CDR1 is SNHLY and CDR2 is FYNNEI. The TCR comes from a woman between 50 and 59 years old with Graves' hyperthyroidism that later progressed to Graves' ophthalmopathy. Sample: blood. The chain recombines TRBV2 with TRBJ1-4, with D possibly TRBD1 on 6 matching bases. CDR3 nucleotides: TGTGCCAGCAGTGAATCGGCAGGGGAAGGGGAAAAACTGTTTTTT. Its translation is CASSESAGEGEKLFF.